The 23 T cell receptor beta chains given below trace back to one sample, sequenced in a study of blood T cell repertoires in COVID-19. The data were produced by immunoSEQ multiplex PCR, yet TCRdb's version contains in-frame clones alone and is incomplete. The sample contains some 190,000 clones, over 75% of which appear only once. The sequenced sample consisted of peripheral blood. Receptors originate from a woman aged 40 to 50 who had recovered from COVID-19.

The chain combines TRBV27 with TRBJ2-7, with D maybe TRBD1 (6 bases). V lost 5 bases and J 5 bases, leaving 13 bases between the germline ends. CDR1 is MNHEY and CDR2 is SMNVEV in the germline V gene (reference sequence). This CDR3 comprises 13 residues. The CDR3 DNA follows: TGTGCCAGCAGTCGGTCTGGACAGAACGAGCAGTACTTC. This gives the protein CASSRSGQNEQYF.

The count of this clone is one. The chain recombines TRBV10-3 with TRBJ2-1; a weak D match, TRBD2 (6 bases). Trimming removed 3 bases from V and 5 bases from J, with 11 bases in between. The CDR3 is 14 amino acids. CDR1 ENHRY and CDR2 SYGVKD come from the germline V gene. CDR3 sequence reads: CAISDTLANNEQFF. In DNA, the CDR3 is TGTGCCATCAGTGATACCCTAGCGAACAATGAGCAGTTCTTC.

This chain joins TRBV6-2 or TRBV6-3 and TRBJ2-3; TRBD2 might be the D (5 bases). The length of the CDR3 is 15 residues. Between the trimmed V and J ends, which lost 7 bases and 2 bases, there was a span of 16 bases. Per germline, CDR1 MNHEY and CDR2 SVGEGT. The CDR3 bases are TGTGCCAGCAACCCGATAGAGCGGTACACAGATACGCAGTATTTT. It is translated as CASNPIERYTDTQYF.

On this clone itself: The junction departs from the called germline gene at one end, perhaps through a read error. This sequence joins TRBV5-8 and TRBJ2-5; possibly TRBD1 for D (7 bases). Per the germline V gene, CDR1 is SGHTS and CDR2 is YDEGEE. The CDR3 is 14 amino acids. This CDR3 is CASRLGGQQETQYF. For the CDR3, the DNA is TGTGCCAGCAGGTTGGGGGGACAGCAAGAGACCCAGTACTTC.

This clone was seen once. This chain links TRBV10-3 with TRBJ2-2; D perhaps matches TRBD1 (8 bases). The CDR3 length is 15 residues. Per germline, CDR1 ENHRY and CDR2 SYGVKD. The V and J ends lost 2 bases and 6 bases respectively, with 13 bases between them. The CDR3 DNA follows: TGTGCCATCAGTGAGGGACAGGGAGGGCCCGGGGAGCTGTTTTTT. Encoded protein: CAISEGQGGPGELFF.

The gene calls are TRBV19 and TRBJ1-6; 11 nucleotides match TRBD1. The V gene end was trimmed by 6 bases and the J gene end by 9 bases; junction bases not matched to a gene: 10. The CDR3 consists of 16 residues. The germline CDR1 and CDR2 sequences are LNHDA and SQIVND (reference sequence). CDR3 nucleotides: TGTGCCAGTAGCCAAGTCGGACAGGGGGCAGGTTCACCCCTCCACTTT. It codes for CASSQVGQGAGSPLHF.

The CDR3 loop reads CASSPYGAGEPNEQFF. CDR3 nucleotides: TGTGCCAGCAGTCCCTATGGGGCGGGAGAACCCAATGAGCAGTTCTTC. The gene calls are TRBV7-6 and TRBJ2-1; 7 nucleotides match TRBD2. This CDR3 contains 16 residues. The germline CDR1 and CDR2 sequences are SGHVS and FNYEAQ. V lost 6 bases to trimming and J lost 6 bases; unmatched junction nucleotides: 14.

V is TRBV28 and J is TRBJ2-6; D remains ambiguous. This CDR3 comprises 12 residues. V lost 7 bases, J lost 2 bases, and 3 bases lay in between. Germline V gene sequence: CDR1 MDHEN, CDR2 SYDVKM. The CDR3 DNA reads TGTGCCAGCACCACTGGGGCCAACGTCCTGACTTTC. Its protein is CASTTGANVLTF.

The rearrangement joins TRBV30 to TRBJ2-3; no clear D gene. Trimming pared 2 bases from V and 2 bases from J, leaving 14 bases between. Germline CDR1 reads GTSNPN; CDR2 reads SVGIG (reference sequence). This CDR3 spans 15 amino acids. The CDR3 is CAWSLRARPTDTQYF. As DNA, the CDR3 is TGTGCCTGGAGTCTCCGTGCGCGGCCCACAGATACGCAGTATTTT.

The chain links TRBV4-3 to TRBJ2-5, with TRBD2 matching over 7 bases. Germline V gene data show CDR1 as LGHNA and CDR2 as YSLEER. CDR3 length equals 17 residues. J gave up 3 bases and V 0 bases, and 10 bases lay outside the gene matches. CDR3 loop: CASSQDAGLAVKETQYF. CDR3 in DNA: TGCGCCAGCAGCCAAGATGCGGGGCTAGCGGTTAAAGAGACCCAGTACTTC.

The chain employs TRBV4-3 and TRBJ1-2, with D possibly being TRBD1 (5 bases). Germline V gives CDR1 LGHNA, CDR2 YSLEER. V was shortened by 4 bases and J by 3 bases, with 9 bases between the two germline ends. The CDR3 extends over 13 amino acids. The CDR3, as DNA: TGCGCCAGCAGCCCGGACACCTACTATGGCTACACCTTC. It yields the protein CASSPDTYYGYTF.

The J gene is TRBJ2-7, the V gene TRBV6-8; 7 bases map to TRBD1. The CDR3 sequence is 15 residues long. V lost 5 bases to trimming and J lost 3 bases; unmatched junction nucleotides: 10. The germline V gene encodes CDR1 MNHGY and CDR2 SAAAGT. The CDR3, as DNA: TGTGCCAGCAGTAAGGCCACAGGGGAGTTCTACGAGCAGTACTTC. Translating gives CASSKATGEFYEQYF.

This clone has just one count. The chain employs TRBV7-9 and TRBJ2-7; weak D call: TRBD2 (5 bases). This CDR3 is 14 amino acids long. Germline assignment: CDR1 SEHNR and CDR2 FQNEAQ (reference sequence). Trimming removed 5 bases from V and 6 bases from J, with 17 bases in between. CDR3 sequence reads: CASSPRRTAGEQYF. In DNA form, the CDR3 reads TGTGCCAGCAGCCCCAGACGGACGGCGGGCGAGCAGTACTTC.

The rearrangement links TRBV5-6 to TRBJ2-7; D is possibly TRBD2 (5 bases). Deletions cut 7 bases from V and 1 base from J, with 12 bases between. From germline, CDR1 is SGHDT and CDR2 YYEEEE. The length of the CDR3 is 13 residues. CDR3 in DNA: TGTGCCAGCGGGTGGACTTGGTCCTACGAGCAGTACTTC. This translates into CASGWTWSYEQYF.

DNA of the CDR3: TGCAGTGCTAGTAGGGGGGACAGGGGGACCTACGAGCAGTACTTC. Protein sequence: CSASRGDRGTYEQYF. This rearrangement joins TRBV20-1 to TRBJ2-7; 11 bases map to TRBD1. The V gene's germline CDR1 is DFQATT and CDR2 SNEGSKA (reference sequence). V gave up 3 bases and J gave up 2 bases; unmatched junction bases: 6. The CDR3 loop spans 15 amino acids.

V and J are TRBV28 and TRBJ2-4; D call uncertain. The CDR3 spans 13 residues. The ends were cut back, 2 bases at V and 10 bases at J, with 12 bases in the middle. CDR1 is MDHEN, CDR2 SYDVKM, per germline. The DNA of the CDR3 is TGTGCCAGCAGTTTAAAAGCTACTTGGATTCAGTACTTC. This sequence encodes CASSLKATWIQYF.

There are a few counts of this clone. The V gene is TRBV6-5, the J gene TRBJ2-6; the match to TRBD1 covers 10 bases. CDR1 is MNHEY and CDR2 is SVGAGI in the germline V gene. There are 15 residues in the CDR3. Trimming took 7 bases from V and 2 from J; bases not matched to a gene: 2. CDR3 DNA: TGTGCCAGCACTGGACAGGGGGCTGGGGCCAACGTCCTGACTTTC. Translation gives CASTGQGAGANVLTF.

This chain links TRBV2 with TRBJ2-3; D unclear. V was trimmed by 5 bases and J by 0 bases, leaving 6 bases between them. The germline CDR1 and CDR2 sequences are SNHLY and FYNNEI. This CDR3 is 13 amino acids long. The CDR3 loop is CASSTESTDTQYF. As DNA, the CDR3 is TGTGCCAGCAGTACAGAGAGCACAGATACGCAGTATTTT.

The chain has TRBV6-5 and TRBJ2-2; possible D gene TRBD2, 6 bases. This CDR3 comprises 13 residues. With 7 bases removed from V and 2 bases from J, the gap between germline ends came to 8 bases. Germline V lookup: CDR1 MNHEY, CDR2 SVGAGI. The CDR3 reads CASTGGNTGELFF. CDR3 coding DNA: TGTGCCAGCACCGGGGGTAACACCGGGGAGCTGTTTTTT.

The chain uses TRBV2 and TRBJ1-3, with D unclear. CDR1 is SNHLY, CDR2 FYNNEI, per germline. CDR3 size: 14 residues. Trimming cost V 3 bases and J 5 bases, with 11 bases left between them. This CDR3 reads CASSDLQVRNTIYF. The CDR3 region has the DNA TGTGCCAGCAGTGATCTGCAGGTCCGAAACACCATATATTTT.

V and J are TRBV6-5 and TRBJ2-5; TRBD1 is a possible D gene (5 bases). This CDR3 has 13 amino acids. Germline V gives CDR1 MNHEY, CDR2 SVGAGI. The germline V and J ends were trimmed by 6 bases and 5 bases, with 13 bases remaining between them. The CDR3 here is CASSDSVKETQYF. The CDR3 region has the DNA TGTGCCAGCAGCGACAGTGTCAAGGAGACCCAGTACTTC.

This clone was recorded only once. In DNA form, the CDR3 reads TGTGCCAGCAGTGTGACAGGGGGCTTAATAGGCTACACCTTC. Encoded protein: CASSVTGGLIGYTF. The rearrangement uses TRBV27 and TRBJ1-2, with 10 nucleotides matching TRBD1. The CDR3 length is 14 residues. Losses at the gene ends were 5 bases for V and 8 bases for J; bases not matched to a gene: 8. CDR1 and CDR2 from the germline V gene are MNHEY and SMNVEV (reference sequence).

The genes are TRBV11-3 and TRBJ2-1; no reliable D call. The CDR3 has 15 amino acids. V gave up 3 bases and J gave up 0 bases, with 9 bases separating them. CDR1 is SGHNT and CDR2 is YENEEA in the germline V gene. The CDR3 region is CASSFLTGSYNEQFF. The CDR3 region has the DNA TGTGCCAGCAGCTTCCTCACCGGCTCCTACAATGAGCAGTTCTTC.